This T cell receptor beta chain was documented in a study of blood T cell repertoires in COVID-19 (dated by TCRdb to about 2020). At the level of the whole study: Collaborator samples came from the United States, Italy and Spain and covered acute and convalescent phases of COVID-19. Where available, HLA class I and class II types were taken from metadata supplied by the sample provider and were not determined by assay-based typing. The repertoires were released in a freely available public database intended as a resource for research on the immune response to SARS-CoV-2. Samples came from the ongoing ImmuneRACE study (first 160 participants) plus 1,254 subjects from 6 global collaborators. The sample metadata nearly always contained a de-identified subject ID, COVID-19 status, age in years and sex. The dataset comprised deeply sampled blood TCRbeta repertoires from subjects exposed to, actively infected with, or recovered from COVID-19. The prospective study material was composed of cDNA or gDNA derived from T cells, B-cell-depleted T cells, or PBMCs.

The collaborating institutions used their own protocols to collect whole blood in K2EDTA tubes. Collaborator samples were shipped for TCRbeta analysis as frozen whole blood, isolated PBMCs, or DNA extracted from either sample type. Findings and caveats that apply to the study as a whole: The quantity of clinical and demographic metadata differed by source and by participant and was supplied without curation.

Remarks on this clone: The clone's antigen remains unknown. Base-call qualities are not available, and no considerably larger clone is one nucleotide away.

From the cysteine up to the phenylalanine, the CDR3 has a length of 17 residues. The CDR3 DNA has 51 bases and is translated from base 1. V lost 1 base and J lost 0 bases, and the count of bases not matched to a germline gene is 3. CDR1 and CDR2, per the germline V gene (reference sequence), are SGHNT and YYREEE. The immunoSEQ Assay, a bias-controlled multiplex PCR, was used to amplify TCRbeta CDR3 regions from genomic DNA. Per the original workflow: The number of nucleated cells in each sample was estimated by amplification of reference gene primers within the assay. To quantify the absolute abundance of each unique TCRbeta CDR3 rearrangement, sequence reads were collapsed and filtered. For each sample, productive Simpson clonality was calculated by taking the square root of Simpson's diversity index across productive rearrangements. TCRdb carries this immuneACCESS record with in-frame sequences only. Its versions omit some clonotypes, under half of them owing to an unresolved V gene in the studies checked, with the rest unexplained. The V and J calls and the clone size are those of that table, but D and trimming were determined from the DNA. For this sample there are around 300,000 clones; around 81% appear just once. The top ten clones comprise less than 4.5% of the sample.

The clonotype comes from a woman aged 45-65 years with active or convalescent COVID-19. The chain employs TRBV5-4 and TRBJ2-2; TRBD2 aligns with 10 central bases. Material: peripheral blood. The DNA is TGTGCCAGCAGCTTGAAAACTAGCGGGGCGAACACCGGGGAGCTGTTTTTT. It specifies CASSLKTSGANTGELFF. Where the CDR3 stops, the reference TRBV5-4 and TRBJ2-2 genes take over; the full variable domain is ETGVTQSPTHLIKTRGQQVTLRCSSQSGHNTVSWYQQALGQGPQFIFQYYREEENGRGNFPPRFSGLQFPNYSSELNVNALELDDSALYLCASSLKTSGANTGELFFGEGSRLTVL.